The subject of this entry is one T cell receptor (beta chain). This sample was taken from a study of graft-versus-host responses after intestinal transplantation. Study summary: Transplant types were multivisceral, liver-intestinal, or isolated intestinal.

Trimming cost V 2 bases and J 2 bases, with 14 bases left between them. The CDR3 totals 16 residues. CDR1 SGHTS and CDR2 YDEGEE come from the germline V gene. TCRdb keeps only in-frame clones here, not all; method: immunoSEQ multiplex PCR. Counted here are 9,000 to 13,000 clones, roughly 76% occurring once; the ten biggest clones make up 10%. Lamina propria and intraepithelial lymphocytes were released by processing graft tissue. The input for sequencing was ileum tissue, taken 23 days after intestinal transplant. The TCR originated in a human patient who received an intestinal transplant, so some T cells may come from the graft donor. The chain is built from TRBV5-8 and TRBJ1-3, with D hard to call. The CDR3 is CASSFIRSFAGNTIYF. The CDR3 nucleotides read TGTGCCAGCAGCTTTATAAGGAGTTTCGCTGGAAACACCATATATTTT.